A single sample is the source of the 12 T cell receptor beta chains below, sequenced in a study of blood T cell repertoires in COVID-19. The repertoire was sequenced with immunoSEQ multiplex PCR; TCRdb's copy has only in-frame clones and lacks some. The sample has approximately 180,000 clones; 85% to 90% are singletons. The sequenced material came from PBMCs or T cells enriched from blood (not recorded which). The receptors stem from a woman in her thirties or forties with acute COVID-19.

The chain carries TRBV5-1 and TRBJ2-1; 11 bases line up with TRBD2. The V gene's germline CDR1 is SGHRS and CDR2 YFSETQ. V shed 4 bases and J 7 bases; nucleotides not matched to a gene: 10. The CDR3 totals 16 residues. Written as DNA, the CDR3 is TGCGCCAGCAGCCCAACACTAGCGGGGGCGGGGAATGAGCAGTTCTTC. Translation: CASSPTLAGAGNEQFF.

The V and J genes are TRBV4-2 and TRBJ2-3, with 7 nucleotides matching TRBD2. The CDR3 runs to 17 residues. Germline CDR1 reads LGHNA; CDR2 reads YNFKEQ. V shed 1 base, J shed 4 bases, and the junction held 11 bases outside the gene matches. The CDR3 region has the DNA TGTGCCAGCAGCCAAGTTCTATCCGGGGGGAAGGCAGATACGCAGTATTTT. The encoded protein is CASSQVLSGGKADTQYF.

This rearrangement joins TRBV5-6 to TRBJ2-2; perhaps TRBD1 as D (6 bases). The CDR3 has 14 amino acids. V dropped 4 bases and J dropped 4 bases, with 11 bases sitting between them. Germline CDR1 is SGHDT and CDR2 is YYEEEE. The CDR3 spells CASSISGVTGELFF. The CDR3 bases are TGTGCCAGCAGCATATCAGGGGTCACCGGGGAGCTGTTTTTT. Drawing the rest from reference TRBV5-6 and TRBJ2-2, the complete variable domain is DAGVTQSPTHLIKTRGQQVTLRCSPKSGHDTVSWYQQALGQGPQFIFQYYEEEERQRGNFPDRFSGHQFPNYSSELNVNALLLGDSALYLCASSISGVTGELFFGEGSRLTVL.

This chain links TRBV19 with TRBJ2-2; 7 bases map to TRBD1. V was pared by 5 bases and J by 5 bases, with 5 bases of the junction left unmatched. Germline V gene data show CDR1 as LNHDA and CDR2 as SQIVND (reference sequence). CDR3 length equals 14 residues. In DNA form, the CDR3 reads TGTGCCAGTAGTTCCAGGGGGACGACCGGGGAGCTGTTTTTT. It translates to CASSSRGTTGELFF.

The chain uses TRBV19 and TRBJ1-2, with D unclear. Germline CDR1 reads LNHDA; CDR2 reads SQIVND (reference sequence). The CDR3 contains 13 residues. The V and J ends lost 5 bases and 0 bases respectively, with 7 bases between them. The CDR3 loop reads CASSLSSNYGYTF. CDR3 DNA: TGTGCCAGTAGTCTGTCTTCTAACTATGGCTACACCTTC.

V gene TRBV19 combines with J gene TRBJ2-6; no reliable D call. The germline V and J ends were trimmed by 6 bases and 0 bases, with 12 bases remaining between them. Germline assignment: CDR1 LNHDA and CDR2 SQIVND (reference sequence). This CDR3 contains 16 residues. CDR3 in amino acids: CASSPLRFSGANVLTF. The CDR3, as DNA: TGTGCCAGTAGCCCACTCAGGTTCTCTGGGGCCAACGTCCTGACTTTC.

Here the CDR3 reads CASSYSEAPGNTIYF. The CDR3 nucleotides read TGTGCCAGCAGTTACTCGGAGGCCCCCGGAAACACCATATATTTT. V is TRBV6-5 and J is TRBJ1-3; no reliable D call. CDR3 length: 15 residues. CDR1 and CDR2 (germline): MNHEY, SVGAGI. Trimming removed 0 bases from V and 4 bases from J, with 10 bases in between.

V usage is TRBV5-1 and J usage is TRBJ2-3, with D possibly matching TRBD1 (6 bases). Trimming took 0 bases from V and 4 from J, leaving 9 bases between them. This CDR3 comprises 14 residues. Germline loops: CDR1 SGHRS, CDR2 YFSETQ. CDR3 region: CASSLEGDADTQYF. The CDR3 bases are TGCGCCAGCAGCTTGGAGGGGGACGCAGATACGCAGTATTTT. The variable domain in full, completed from reference TRBV5-1 and TRBJ2-3, reads KAGVTQTPRYLIKTRGQQVTLSCSPISGHRSVSWYQQTPGQGLQFLFEYFSETQRNKGNFPGRFSGRQFSNSRSEMNVSTLELGDSALYLCASSLEGDADTQYFGPGTRLTVL.

The gene calls are TRBV28 and TRBJ1-6, with D perhaps TRBD1 (6 bases). V lost 8 bases and J lost 9, with 17 bases in between. CDR1 MDHEN and CDR2 SYDVKM come from the germline V gene. This CDR3 has 14 amino acids. The CDR3 sequence is CASAWQGGGSPLHF. Written as DNA, the CDR3 is TGTGCCAGCGCCTGGCAGGGAGGGGGTTCACCCCTCCACTTT.

The V and J genes are TRBV2 and TRBJ2-7; 13 nucleotides line up with TRBD2. The CDR3 has 15 amino acids. The V and J ends lost 6 bases and 6 bases, in that order; junction bases with no gene match: 8. Germline V lookup: CDR1 SNHLY, CDR2 FYNNEI. Here the CDR3 DNA reads TGTGCCAGCAGAGAAATACTAGCGGGGGGGCCCGAGCAGTACTTC. This encodes CASREILAGGPEQYF.

J is TRBJ2-6 and V is TRBV4-3; D gene uncertain. This CDR3 comprises 16 residues. V lost 1 base and J lost 1, with 8 bases in between. Per germline, CDR1 LGHNA and CDR2 YSLEER. The CDR3 sequence is CASSQASVSGANVLTF. In nucleotides, the CDR3 is TGCGCCAGCAGCCAAGCCAGCGTGTCTGGGGCCAACGTCCTGACTTTC.

The chain joins TRBV28 to TRBJ1-5; 8 nucleotides line up with TRBD1. This CDR3 contains 15 residues. The germline CDR1 and CDR2 sequences are MDHEN and SYDVKM. V lost 5 bases to trimming and J lost 5 bases; unmatched junction nucleotides: 8. CDR3 nucleotides: TGTGCCAGCAGTGACCCCAGGGGGCTTGATCAGCCCCAGCATTTT. It codes for CASSDPRGLDQPQHF.